This is a list of T cell receptor beta chains from one sample in a study of shared T cell receptors in the human thymus. The repertoire was sequenced with immunoSEQ multiplex PCR; TCRdb's copy has only in-frame clones and lacks some. The data hold roughly 550,000 clones, with approximately 78% observed a single time. A further study also used this sample, focusing on human thymus T cells.

The material sequenced was thymocytes. These receptor sequences come from a boy in the first two years of life with a congenital heart defect. The CDR3 runs from the conserved cysteine through the conserved F or W. Each record gives: D gene, J gene, V gene, clone size, CDR3 length, CDR3 DNA, CDR3 protein. The D gene is left open where the match is weak. Not every row has a clone size; where given, it reads once, few, many or a size class.

D: TRBD2; J: TRBJ2-1; V: TRBV13; size: NA; length: 15; DNA: TGTGCCAGCAGCGAGAAGGTAGCGGGAGAGGGTGAGCAGTTCTTC; CDR3: CASSEKVAGEGEQFF
D: NA; J: TRBJ1-1; V: TRBV29-1; size: NA; length: 11; DNA: TGCAGCGTTGACAGGGGAACTGAAGCTTTCTTT; CDR3: CSVDRGTEAFF
D: TRBD2; J: TRBJ2-1; V: TRBV14; size: NA; length: 16; DNA: TGTGCCAGCAGCCAAGTTGGGCGGGACGGGGGGGATGAGCAGTTCTTC; CDR3: CASSQVGRDGGDEQFF
D: NA; J: TRBJ1-1; V: TRBV4-3; size: NA; length: 13; DNA: TGCGCCAGCAGCCTGAGGGAGGGCGCTGAAGCTTTCTTT; CDR3: CASSLREGAEAFF
D: NA; J: TRBJ2-7; V: TRBV28; size: NA; length: 11; DNA: TGTGCCAGCAGCTCCCCTTACGAGCAGTACTTC; CDR3: CASSSPYEQYF
D: NA; J: TRBJ2-1; V: TRBV29-1; size: NA; length: 14; DNA: TGCAGCGTTGTGGGGACTCGGCCGGGAAATGAGCAGTTCTTC; CDR3: CSVVGTRPGNEQFF
D: TRBD2; J: TRBJ2-7; V: TRBV5-4; size: NA; length: 15; DNA: TGTGCCAGCAGCTTGAAAATAGCGGGGGCCTACGAGCAGTACTTC; CDR3: CASSLKIAGAYEQYF
D: NA; J: TRBJ2-7; V: TRBV5-4; size: NA; length: 16; DNA: TGTGCCAGCAGCTTTGGGAATAGCGGCTATTCCTACGAGCAGTACTTC; CDR3: CASSFGNSGYSYEQYF
D: TRBD2; J: TRBJ2-7; V: TRBV14; size: NA; length: 17; DNA: TGTGCCAGCAGCCAAGAACGGTCTAGCGGGAGGAACTACGAGCAGTACTTC; CDR3: CASSQERSSGRNYEQYF
D: TRBD1; J: TRBJ2-7; V: TRBV19; size: NA; length: 15; DNA: TGTGCCAGTAGTACCCGCGGACAGGGGGCGAACGAGCAGTACTTC; CDR3: CASSTRGQGANEQYF
D: NA; J: TRBJ1-5; V: TRBV29-1; size: NA; length: 12; DNA: TGCAGCGCCAGAAGCGGCAATCAGCCCCAGCATTTT; CDR3: CSARSGNQPQHF
D: TRBD1; J: TRBJ2-1; V: TRBV11-2; size: NA; length: 18; DNA: TGTGCCAGCAGCGAGACAGGGGAATCGGCTAGTTGGAATCATGAGCAGTTCTTC; CDR3: CASSETGESASWNHEQFF
D: NA; J: TRBJ2-1; V: TRBV6-6; size: NA; length: 11; DNA: TGTGCCAGCAGTAGGGGGTATGAGCAGTTCTTC; CDR3: CASSRGYEQFF
D: TRBD2; J: TRBJ2-7; V: TRBV14; size: few; length: 14; DNA: TGTGCCAGCAGCCACGGGACTAGCGGGGGTAGTTGGTACTTC; CDR3: CASSHGTSGGSWYF
D: TRBD1; J: TRBJ2-5; V: TRBV6-1; size: NA; length: 14; DNA: TGTGCCAGCAGAGACAGGGGGGGCGGGGAGACCCAGTACTTC; CDR3: CASRDRGGGETQYF
D: NA; J: TRBJ1-1; V: TRBV30; size: few; length: 17; DNA: TGTGCCTGGAGTGCCGAGGCCCTTTCAAAAATGAACACTGAAGCTTTCTTT; CDR3: CAWSAEALSKMNTEAFF
D: NA; J: TRBJ2-3; V: TRBV5-1; size: NA; length: 16; DNA: TGCGCCAGCAGCCCCAAGAGCAGGGCCCGTTGGGATACGCAGTATTTT; CDR3: CASSPKSRARWDTQYF
D: NA; J: TRBJ1-2; V: TRBV21-1; size: NA; length: 15; DNA: TGTGCCAGCAGCAAAGAAGGGGGTCCCAGGGATGGCTACACCTTC; CDR3: CASSKEGGPRDGYTF
D: TRBD2; J: TRBJ2-7; V: TRBV4-3; size: few; length: 16; DNA: TGCGCCAGCAGCCAAGAGGTCGAGCGGGAGCCCCACGAGCAGTACTTC; CDR3: CASSQEVEREPHEQYF
D: TRBD2; J: TRBJ2-2; V: TRBV4-3; size: NA; length: 17; DNA: TGCGCCAGCAGCCCTTTGGAGGGAGGGCTGCGCACCGGGGAGCTGTTTTTT; CDR3: CASSPLEGGLRTGELFF
D: TRBD2; J: TRBJ2-5; V: TRBV28; size: NA; length: 15; DNA: TGTGCCAGCAGTATCGGGACTAGCGGGAGCGAGACCCAGTACTTC; CDR3: CASSIGTSGSETQYF
D: NA; J: TRBJ2-1; V: TRBV29-1; size: NA; length: 13; DNA: TGCAGCGCCCGAAGGCGAAGCGGGAATGAGCAGTTCTTC; CDR3: CSARRRSGNEQFF
D: NA; J: TRBJ2-7; V: TRBV7-6; size: NA; length: 13; DNA: TGTGCCAGCAGCTTAGCTGTCAGCTACGAGCAGTACTTC; CDR3: CASSLAVSYEQYF
D: NA; J: TRBJ2-7; V: TRBV27; size: NA; length: 13; DNA: TGTGCCAGCTCCAAAAAAGGGGTGTACGAGCAGTACTTC; CDR3: CASSKKGVYEQYF
D: NA; J: TRBJ2-3; V: TRBV23-1; size: few; length: 16; DNA: TGCGCCAGCAGTCAATCGGGGGGACCCGGCACAGATACGCAGTATTTT; CDR3: CASSQSGGPGTDTQYF
D: TRBD2; J: TRBJ2-1; V: TRBV30; size: NA; length: 15; DNA: TGTGCCTGGCACCGACTAGCGGGACGTCACAATGAGCAGTTCTTC; CDR3: CAWHRLAGRHNEQFF
D: TRBD1; J: TRBJ2-7; V: TRBV7-8; size: NA; length: 16; DNA: TGTGCCAGCAGCTTTGACCGGGACAGGGGCTCCTACGAGCAGTACTTC; CDR3: CASSFDRDRGSYEQYF
D: TRBD2; J: TRBJ2-3; V: TRBV5-1; size: NA; length: 18; DNA: TGCGCCAGCCATGGGACTAGCGGGAGGTGCTCTAGCACAGATACGCAGTATTTT; CDR3: CASHGTSGRCSSTDTQYF
D: TRBD1; J: TRBJ2-2; V: TRBV9; size: NA; length: 17; DNA: TGTGCCAGCAGCGTAGAGGTGGGACAGGGAATCACCGGGGAGCTGTTTTTT; CDR3: CASSVEVGQGITGELFF
D: TRBD2; J: TRBJ2-7; V: TRBV4-1; size: NA; length: 15; DNA: TGCGCCAGCAGCCAAGAACCCCTAGCGGGAGGCGAGCAGTACTTC; CDR3: CASSQEPLAGGEQYF
D: TRBD2; J: TRBJ2-1; V: TRBV2; size: NA; length: 13; DNA: TGTGCCAGCAGTGTCTCGACTAGCGGGAGCGAGCTCTTC; CDR3: CASSVSTSGSELF
D: NA; J: TRBJ2-2; V: TRBV5-1; size: NA; length: 21; DNA: TGCGCCAGCAGCTTGGTGGCCCTGGGAGATCTCGGAAAGTTTTACACCGGGGAGCTGTTTTTT; CDR3: CASSLVALGDLGKFYTGELFF
D: TRBD1; J: TRBJ1-4; V: TRBV4-2; size: once; length: 16; DNA: TGTGCCAGCAGCCAGGAGACAGGGGGCATCGATGAAAAACTGTTTTTT; CDR3: CASSQETGGIDEKLFF
D: TRBD1; J: TRBJ1-1; V: TRBV28; size: NA; length: 15; DNA: TGTGCCAGCAGTCATAAACAGGGGGTGGGCACTGAAGCTTTCTTT; CDR3: CASSHKQGVGTEAFF
D: TRBD1; J: TRBJ2-5; V: TRBV5-4; size: NA; length: 14; DNA: TGTGCCAGCAGCTTCCAGGGGGCTCGGGAGACCCAGTACTTC; CDR3: CASSFQGARETQYF
D: TRBD2; J: TRBJ2-7; V: TRBV25-1; size: NA; length: 17; DNA: TGTGCCAGCAGTGAGCTGTGGGGGACTAGCGGTCTCAACGAGCAGTACTTC; CDR3: CASSELWGTSGLNEQYF
D: TRBD2; J: TRBJ2-3; V: TRBV30; size: NA; length: 14; DNA: TGTGCCTGGGGGACTAGATGGAACACAGATACGCAGTATTTT; CDR3: CAWGTRWNTDTQYF
D: NA; J: TRBJ2-7; V: TRBV6-5; size: NA; length: 14; DNA: TGTGCCAGCAGTTCGCGGCCGTCCCCCTACGAGCAGTACTTC; CDR3: CASSSRPSPYEQYF
D: TRBD2; J: TRBJ2-5; V: TRBV19; size: NA; length: 16; DNA: TGTGCCAGTAGTACTGGGACTAGCGAAAAGTTCGAGACCCAGTACTTC; CDR3: CASSTGTSEKFETQYF
D: TRBD2; J: TRBJ2-1; V: TRBV19; size: few; length: 17; DNA: TGTGCCAGTAGGCATAGGTGGCTAGCGGGAGTAGTAGATGAGCAGTTCTTC; CDR3: CASRHRWLAGVVDEQFF
D: TRBD2; J: TRBJ2-3; V: TRBV4-2; size: NA; length: 17; DNA: TGTGCCAGCAGCCAAGAGGGACTAGCGGTTAGCACAGATACGCAGTATTTT; CDR3: CASSQEGLAVSTDTQYF
D: TRBD1; J: TRBJ2-1; V: TRBV25-1; size: NA; length: 16; DNA: TGTGCCAGCAGTGAATGGCCGGGACAGGGGAGGAATGAGCAGTTCTTC; CDR3: CASSEWPGQGRNEQFF
D: NA; J: TRBJ2-5; V: TRBV6-1; size: NA; length: 10; DNA: TGTGCCAGCATCCGGCGGCGCCAGTACTTC; CDR3: CASIRRRQYF
D: NA; J: TRBJ2-5; V: TRBV30; size: NA; length: 13; DNA: TGTGCCTGGAGGAGGAATGTGGGAGAGACCCAGTACTTC; CDR3: CAWRRNVGETQYF
D: TRBD2; J: TRBJ2-4; V: TRBV28; size: NA; length: 17; DNA: TGTGCCAGCAGTTACACTAGCGGAAAGATAGCCAAAAACATTCAGTACTTC; CDR3: CASSYTSGKIAKNIQYF